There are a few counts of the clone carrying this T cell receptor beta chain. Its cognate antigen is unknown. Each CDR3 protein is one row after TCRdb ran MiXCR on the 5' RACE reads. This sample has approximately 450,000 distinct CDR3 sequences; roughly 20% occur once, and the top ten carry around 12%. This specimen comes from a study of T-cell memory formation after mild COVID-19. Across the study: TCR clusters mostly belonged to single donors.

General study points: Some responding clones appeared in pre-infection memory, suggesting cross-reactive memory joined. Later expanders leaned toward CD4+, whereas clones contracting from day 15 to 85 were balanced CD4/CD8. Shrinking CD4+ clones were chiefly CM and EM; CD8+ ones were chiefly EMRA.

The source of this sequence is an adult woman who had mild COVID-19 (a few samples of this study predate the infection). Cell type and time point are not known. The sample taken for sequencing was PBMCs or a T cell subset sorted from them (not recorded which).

The CDR3 sequence is CASSTDGSSYNSPLHF. CDR3 bases: TGTGCCAGCAGCACGGACGGGAGCTCCTATAATTCACCCCTCCACTTT. The chain links TRBV6-5 to TRBJ1-6; D not resolved. The V end was cut by 6 bases, the J end by 0 bases, with 12 bases between. The CDR3 runs to 16 residues. The germline gives CDR1 MNHEY, CDR2 SVGAGI.